The 8 T cell receptor beta chains below all came from one sample that was sequenced in a study of siplizumab effects on memory and regulatory T cells. Generated by immunoSEQ multiplex PCR, the TCRdb table keeps only in-frame clones and is missing some. The profile shows about 64,000 clones, approximately 97% of them singletons. What was sequenced was naive CD8+ T cells sorted from blood. These receptors were collected from a human donor in good health.

The genes are TRBV28 and TRBJ2-1; 7 bases agree with TRBD2. After removal of 6 bases from V and 4 bases from J, the junction contained 9 bases not matched to a gene. The CDR3 length is 15 residues. Germline CDR1 MDHEN, CDR2 SYDVKM. CDR3 loop: CASSTPGLPYNEQFF. Written as DNA, the CDR3 is TGTGCCAGCAGCACCCCGGGACTACCATACAATGAGCAGTTCTTC.

The gene calls are TRBV4-2 and TRBJ2-3; D gene unclear. The germline gives CDR1 LGHNA, CDR2 YNFKEQ. The CDR3 runs to 13 residues. Trimming left V 0 bases short and J 6 bases short, with 7 bases between. CDR3 in amino acids: CASSQDRLDTQYF. The CDR3 DNA sequence: TGTGCCAGCAGCCAAGATCGTCTGGATACGCAGTATTTT.

The J gene is TRBJ1-5, the V gene TRBV6-5; D is possibly TRBD1 (5 bases). Between the trimmed V and J ends, which lost 0 bases and 4 bases, there was a span of 7 bases. The CDR3 extends over 14 amino acids. Germline V gene data show CDR1 as MNHEY and CDR2 as SVGAGI. The CDR3 protein is CASSYSGGNQPQHF. CDR3 DNA sequence: TGTGCCAGCAGTTACTCGGGGGGGAATCAGCCCCAGCATTTT.

The CDR3 nucleotides read TGCGCCAGCAGTCCCGGGGGATCCGGAACTGAAGCTTTCTTT. It specifies CASSPGGSGTEAFF. The chain employs TRBV5-1 and TRBJ1-1; D is perhaps TRBD1 (5 bases). CDR1 is SGHRS and CDR2 is YFSETQ in the germline V gene. The CDR3 is 14 residues long. Trimming removed 5 bases from V and 5 bases from J, with 16 bases in between.

The V call is TRBV7-9, the J call TRBJ2-7; maybe TRBD2 (5 bases). The CDR3 runs to 14 residues. Germline CDR1 is SEHNR and CDR2 is FQNEAQ (reference sequence). V lost 2 bases and J lost 4, with 12 bases in between. The CDR3, as DNA: TGTGCCAGCAGCTTACCAGGAGAGGGATACGAGCAGTACTTC. Amino acid sequence: CASSLPGEGYEQYF.

The chain combines TRBV7-3 with TRBJ2-5; D unresolved. The V and J ends lost 5 bases and 4 bases respectively, with 14 bases between them. The CDR3 contains 14 residues. Germline values: CDR1 SGHTA, CDR2 FQGTGA. CDR3 coding DNA: TGTGCCAGCAGCCCCTACCCAGGAACAGAGACCCAGTACTTC. It encodes CASSPYPGTETQYF.

This chain uses TRBV9 with TRBJ1-1; unclear D gene. The length of the CDR3 is 13 residues. CDR1 is SGDLS and CDR2 is YYNGEE in the germline V gene. Trimming cost V 0 bases and J 0 bases, with 3 bases left between them. CDR3 in amino acids: CASSVVVNTEAFF. Written as DNA, the CDR3 is TGTGCCAGCAGCGTAGTGGTGAACACTGAAGCTTTCTTT.

For the CDR3, the DNA is TGTGCTAGTGGTTTCGCGGCCGCCGAAGCTTTCTTT. As protein: CASGFAAAEAFF. The J gene is TRBJ1-1, the V gene TRBV12-5, with no clear D. The V gene lost 3 bases and the J gene lost 8 bases, with 10 bases spanning the gap. Germline CDR1 and CDR2: LGHNT and FRNRAP. The CDR3 loop spans 12 amino acids.